The source of this TCR beta chain is a study of lymphopenia after photon versus proton radiotherapy. The method was immunoSEQ multiplex PCR; TCRdb's version includes in-frame clones alone and lacks a portion of them. This sample has several thousand clones; more than 65% occur once, and the top ten carry 51%. Trimming removed 2 bases from V and 3 bases from J, with 8 bases in between. The CDR3 runs to 13 residues. Germline V CDR1 and CDR2: MNHEY, SVGAGI. The chain employs TRBV6-5 and TRBJ2-7; D is uncertain. This TCR was sampled from a man aged 25 to 45 with gastric cancer. The input for sequencing was peripheral blood, taken from a patient treated with photon-based radiotherapy. CDR3 protein: CASSYGSFYEQYF. The CDR3 bases are TGTGCCAGCAGTTACGGGTCGTTCTACGAGCAGTACTTC.